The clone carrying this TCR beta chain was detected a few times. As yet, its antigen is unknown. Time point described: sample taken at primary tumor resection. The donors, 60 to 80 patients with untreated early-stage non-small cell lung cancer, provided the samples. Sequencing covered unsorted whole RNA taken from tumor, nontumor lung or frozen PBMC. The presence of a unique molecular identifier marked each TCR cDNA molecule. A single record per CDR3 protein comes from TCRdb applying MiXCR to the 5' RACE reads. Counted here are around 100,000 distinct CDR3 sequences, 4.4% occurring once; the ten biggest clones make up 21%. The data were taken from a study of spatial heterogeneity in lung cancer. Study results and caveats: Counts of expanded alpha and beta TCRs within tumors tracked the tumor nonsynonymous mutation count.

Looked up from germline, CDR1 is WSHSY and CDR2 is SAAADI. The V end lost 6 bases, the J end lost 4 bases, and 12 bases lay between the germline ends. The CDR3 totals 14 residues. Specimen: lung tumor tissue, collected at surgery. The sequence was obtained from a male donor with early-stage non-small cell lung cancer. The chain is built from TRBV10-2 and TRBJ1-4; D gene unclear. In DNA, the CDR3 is TGCGCCAGCAGCATACGGGAGAGTAATGAAAAACTGTTTTTT. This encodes CASSIRESNEKLFF.